This T cell receptor (beta chain) was sequenced for a study of T cells in Graves' hyperthyroidism and ophthalmopathy. The CDR3 regions of TCR beta were amplified from RNA transcripts. Initially, a first-round RT-PCR of the TCR CDR3 employed the HTBI primer set. A single record per CDR3 protein comes from TCRdb applying MiXCR to the multiplex PCR reads. The sample gives 350,000 or so distinct CDR3 sequences, less than 20% of which show up once; around 15% is in the top ten. Trimming took off 4 bases at V and 1 base at J, with 8 bases between the two ends. Germline V gives CDR1 MNHEY, CDR2 SVGEGT. There are 14 residues in the CDR3. This clonotype was recorded many times.

The rearrangement joins TRBV6-2 or TRBV6-3 to TRBJ1-5, with D uncertain. Sequenced material: blood. The source of this sequence is a woman aged 40 to 55 with Graves' ophthalmopathy. The DNA of the CDR3 is TGTGCCAGCAGTTCTCCGGAAAGCAATCAGCCCCAGCATTTT. Translation: CASSSPESNQPQHF.